These 8 T cell receptor beta chains were all obtained from the same sample, sequenced in a study of T cell responses to AZD1222 COVID-19 vaccine. Data came from immunoSEQ multiplex PCR; TCRdb stores just in-frame clones and leaves some out. The table has around 140,000 clones, roughly 93% seen once. Source: peripheral blood, taken 28 days after the second AZD1222 dose. These receptors came from an adult who received the AZD1222 COVID-19 vaccine.

The CDR3 DNA sequence: TGTGCCAGCAGCCAAGATTATCTCGAGGAGACCCAGTACTTC. Its translation is CASSQDYLEETQYF. V is TRBV4-2 and J is TRBJ2-5; no clear D. The ends were cut back, 0 bases at V and 5 bases at J, with 10 bases in the middle. The CDR3 has 14 amino acids. The germline CDR1 and CDR2 sequences are LGHNA and YNFKEQ.

The genes are TRBV5-1 and TRBJ2-1; TRBD2 aligns across 13 bases. Germline CDR1 reads SGHRS; CDR2 reads YFSETQ. With 4 bases clipped from V and 9 bases from J, the junction kept 10 bases outside the gene matches. This CDR3 has 16 residues. CDR3 nucleotide sequence: TGCGCCAGCAGCCCAGGAGGACTAGCGGGAGCCAGTGAGCAGTTCTTC. Its translation: CASSPGGLAGASEQFF.

V usage is TRBV7-3 and J usage is TRBJ2-3; D gene unclear. Looked up from germline, CDR1 is SGHTA and CDR2 is FQGTGA. The length of the CDR3 is 13 residues. Trimming left V 3 bases short and J 0 bases short, with 4 bases between. Here the CDR3 reads CASSFGSTDTQYF. The CDR3 DNA is TGTGCCAGCAGCTTCGGGAGCACAGATACGCAGTATTTT.

V gene TRBV7-3 combines with J gene TRBJ1-1; D call uncertain. V lost 1 base and J lost 0, with 6 bases in between. This CDR3 is 14 amino acids long. Germline V CDR1 and CDR2: SGHTA, FQGTGA. The CDR3 nucleotides read TGTGCCAGCAGCTTAAACTCCGTGAACACTGAAGCTTTCTTT. It translates to CASSLNSVNTEAFF.

The chain joins TRBV7-9 to TRBJ2-5; no reliable D call. V lost 5 bases to trimming and J lost 6 bases, with 16 bases between them. Germline V gene sequence: CDR1 SEHNR, CDR2 FQNEAQ (reference sequence). The CDR3 loop spans 14 amino acids. CDR3 bases: TGTGCCAGCAGCCCAGACCCGTGGGAAAAGACCCAGTACTTC. Translated: CASSPDPWEKTQYF. Drawing the rest from reference TRBV7-9 and TRBJ2-5, the complete variable domain is DTGVSQNPRHKITKRGQNVTFRCDPISEHNRLYWYRQTLGQGPEFLTYFQNEAQLEKSRLLSDRFSAERPKGSFSTLEIQRTEQGDSAMYLCASSPDPWEKTQYFGPGTRLLVL.

The gene calls are TRBV4-1 and TRBJ1-1; D unclear. This CDR3 region has 16 residues. V was shortened by 0 bases and J by 6 bases, with 17 bases between the two germline ends. The V gene's germline CDR1 is MGHRA and CDR2 YSYEKL. The CDR3 nucleotides read TGCGCCAGCAGCCAAGATCCTACCGGGCCCCTCCCTGAAGCTTTCTTT. Translated: CASSQDPTGPLPEAFF.

CDR3 in amino acids: CASSLTTYNEQFF. In nucleotides, the CDR3 is TGTGCCAGCAGCTTGACTACCTACAATGAGCAGTTCTTC. J is TRBJ2-1 and V is TRBV5-8, with D unclear. Per the germline V gene, CDR1 is SGHTS and CDR2 is YDEGEE. There are 13 residues in the CDR3. V dropped 1 base and J dropped 2 bases, with 4 bases sitting between them.

J is TRBJ2-7 and V is TRBV18; 8 bases agree with TRBD1. The CDR3 runs to 18 residues. In germline, CDR1 is KGHSH, CDR2 LQKENI. The trim removed 4 bases at V and 4 bases at J, leaving 18 bases unmatched. CDR3 sequence: CASSLTYASDRGDYEQYF. CDR3 in DNA: TGTGCCAGCTCACTTACCTACGCCTCTGACAGGGGAGATTACGAGCAGTACTTC.